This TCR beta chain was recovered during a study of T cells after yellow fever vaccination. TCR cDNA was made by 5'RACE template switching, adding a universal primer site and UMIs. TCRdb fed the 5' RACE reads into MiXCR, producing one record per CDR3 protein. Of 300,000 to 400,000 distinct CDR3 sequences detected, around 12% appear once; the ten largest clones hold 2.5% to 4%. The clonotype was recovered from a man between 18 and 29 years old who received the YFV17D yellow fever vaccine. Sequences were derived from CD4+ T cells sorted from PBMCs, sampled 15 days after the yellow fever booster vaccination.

CDR3 bases: TGTGCCAGCTCACTGGACAGGACGAACTATGGCTACACCTTC. This codes for CASSLDRTNYGYTF. The genes are TRBV18 and TRBJ1-2, with TRBD1 matching over 7 bases. Germline-derived CDR1 and CDR2 are KGHSH and LQKENI. The CDR3 sequence is 14 residues long. The V gene end was trimmed by 4 bases and the J gene end by 2 bases; junction bases not matched to a gene: 4.